These T cell receptor beta chains were read from a single sample in a study of blood T cell repertoires in COVID-19. Only in-frame clones appear in the TCRdb table, and some are missing; sequencing was by immunoSEQ multiplex PCR. The data hold about 62,000 clones, with 86% observed a single time. Sequenced sample: peripheral blood. These receptors all stem from a woman of 80 years or more with acute or convalescent COVID-19. Each CDR3 is given with its conserved first and last residue. Each record gives: J gene, V gene, clone size, D gene, CDR3 DNA, CDR3 protein. A D gene is named only where the DNA matches it firmly. Rows may omit the clone size; those that give it use once, few, many or a size class.

j_call: TRBJ1-4
v_call: TRBV5-1
clone_size: NA
d_call: NA
cdr3_nt: TGCGCCAGCAGCTTAGGACAGCCCAATGAAAAACTGTTTTTT
cdr3_aa: CASSLGQPNEKLFF

j_call: TRBJ2-3
v_call: TRBV19
clone_size: NA
d_call: TRBD2
cdr3_nt: TGTGCCAGTAGTATAGAGTGGACTAGCGGGGGCACAGATACGCAGTATTTT
cdr3_aa: CASSIEWTSGGTDTQYF

j_call: TRBJ1-5
v_call: TRBV7-2
clone_size: NA
d_call: TRBD1
cdr3_nt: TGTGCCAGCAGCTCAGACAGGGATCAGCCCCAGCATTTT
cdr3_aa: CASSSDRDQPQHF

j_call: TRBJ1-4
v_call: TRBV10-3
clone_size: NA
d_call: NA
cdr3_nt: TGTGCCATCAGTGATCCCGGGGAGGAAACTAATGAAAAACTGTTTTTT
cdr3_aa: CAISDPGEETNEKLFF

j_call: TRBJ2-2
v_call: TRBV5-1
clone_size: few
d_call: TRBD1
cdr3_nt: TGCGCCAGCAGCCCCCGGGACAGAGACTTCATAGCCGGGGAGCTGTTTTTT
cdr3_aa: CASSPRDRDFIAGELFF

j_call: TRBJ2-7
v_call: TRBV6-5
clone_size: NA
d_call: TRBD2
cdr3_nt: TGTGCCAGCAGTTACTCAGGAATAGCGGGATCTGGGGAGCAGTACTTC
cdr3_aa: CASSYSGIAGSGEQYF

j_call: TRBJ1-4
v_call: TRBV28
clone_size: NA
d_call: NA
cdr3_nt: TGTGCCAGCAGTTTTTCAGGGGCTTTTGGGGAAAAACTGTTTTTT
cdr3_aa: CASSFSGAFGEKLFF

j_call: TRBJ2-1
v_call: TRBV5-4
clone_size: NA
d_call: NA
cdr3_nt: TGTGCCAGCAGCCTGGACGTTCAGGGAGGGCAGTTCTTC
cdr3_aa: CASSLDVQGGQFF

j_call: TRBJ2-3
v_call: TRBV5-1
clone_size: NA
d_call: TRBD2
cdr3_nt: TGCGCCAGCAGCTCCCGGGGGGGCCGCGGTGCGGATACGCAGTATTTT
cdr3_aa: CASSSRGGRGADTQYF

j_call: TRBJ2-3
v_call: TRBV19
clone_size: NA
d_call: NA
cdr3_nt: TGTGCCAGTAGTATTTCTCGGGGAACAGATACGCAGTATTTT
cdr3_aa: CASSISRGTDTQYF

j_call: TRBJ1-3
v_call: TRBV2
clone_size: NA
d_call: NA
cdr3_nt: TGTGCCAGCAGTTCAAGGGGCCAACAGGACCGTTTGACCATATATTTT
cdr3_aa: CASSSRGQQDRLTIYF

j_call: TRBJ2-7
v_call: TRBV5-1
clone_size: NA
d_call: NA
cdr3_nt: TGCGCCAGCAGCTTGGCGGCGGGCGCGGCCACCTACGAGCAGTACTTC
cdr3_aa: CASSLAAGAATYEQYF

j_call: TRBJ1-5
v_call: TRBV20-1
clone_size: NA
d_call: NA
cdr3_nt: TGCAGTGCCAGTCAGGGGTCGTTACCCCAGCATTTT
cdr3_aa: CSASQGSLPQHF

j_call: TRBJ2-3
v_call: TRBV27
clone_size: NA
d_call: TRBD2
cdr3_nt: TGTGCCAGCAAGGGGGTAGAACTAGCGGGAGGGACAGATACGCAGTATTTT
cdr3_aa: CASKGVELAGGTDTQYF

j_call: TRBJ1-1
v_call: TRBV18
clone_size: NA
d_call: TRBD1
cdr3_nt: TGTGCCAGCTCACCAGACAGGGCGAACACTGAAGCTTTCTTT
cdr3_aa: CASSPDRANTEAFF

j_call: TRBJ1-1
v_call: TRBV6-5
clone_size: NA
d_call: NA
cdr3_nt: TGTGCCAGCAGTCGCGCTACTACGGGGGACACTGAAGCTTTCTTT
cdr3_aa: CASSRATTGDTEAFF

j_call: TRBJ1-2
v_call: TRBV5-1
clone_size: NA
d_call: NA
cdr3_nt: TGCGCCAGCAGGGAGGATCAGGGGTATGGCTACACCTTC
cdr3_aa: CASREDQGYGYTF

j_call: TRBJ1-1
v_call: TRBV2
clone_size: NA
d_call: TRBD1
cdr3_nt: TGTGCCAGCAGGAGACAGGGGGCCTATACTGAAGCTTTCTTT
cdr3_aa: CASRRQGAYTEAFF

j_call: TRBJ2-5
v_call: TRBV24-1
clone_size: once
d_call: TRBD2
cdr3_nt: TGTGCCACCGGGGAGGGAGAGACCCAGTACTTC
cdr3_aa: CATGEGETQYF

j_call: TRBJ1-4
v_call: TRBV24-1
clone_size: NA
d_call: TRBD1
cdr3_nt: TGTGCCACCAGTGACTCCAACAGGGGTTATGGTGAAAAACTGTTTTTT
cdr3_aa: CATSDSNRGYGEKLFF

j_call: TRBJ2-5
v_call: TRBV5-1
clone_size: NA
d_call: TRBD1
cdr3_nt: TGCGCCAGCAGCTTCGGACAGGGACAGGTAGCAGAGACCCAGTACTTC
cdr3_aa: CASSFGQGQVAETQYF

j_call: TRBJ2-7
v_call: TRBV30
clone_size: NA
d_call: NA
cdr3_nt: TGTGCCTGGAGTGAGGAAGGCGGGCAGTACTTC
cdr3_aa: CAWSEEGGQYF

j_call: TRBJ1-4
v_call: TRBV18
clone_size: NA
d_call: NA
cdr3_nt: TGTGCCAGCTCATTTAGGCAGGGGCGCGCTAATGAAAAACTGTTTTTT
cdr3_aa: CASSFRQGRANEKLFF

j_call: TRBJ1-1
v_call: TRBV7-9
clone_size: NA
d_call: NA
cdr3_nt: TGTGCCAGCAGCTTAAGCCCGGACACTGAAGCTTTCTTT
cdr3_aa: CASSLSPDTEAFF

j_call: TRBJ2-4
v_call: TRBV10-3
clone_size: NA
d_call: NA
cdr3_nt: TGTGCCATCAGTGACAGTAACGCAGCCAAAAACATTCAGTACTTC
cdr3_aa: CAISDSNAAKNIQYF

j_call: TRBJ1-2
v_call: TRBV7-9
clone_size: NA
d_call: TRBD1
cdr3_nt: TGTGCCAGCAGCTCCCGGACAGGGGAAAACGGCTACACCTTC
cdr3_aa: CASSSRTGENGYTF

j_call: TRBJ1-2
v_call: TRBV2
clone_size: NA
d_call: NA
cdr3_nt: TGTGCCAGCAGCGGGGAGAACTATGGCTACACCTTC
cdr3_aa: CASSGENYGYTF

j_call: TRBJ1-6
v_call: TRBV25-1
clone_size: NA
d_call: NA
cdr3_nt: TGTGCCAGCAGTGAGGGGACACAGGGAAATTCACCCCTCCACTTT
cdr3_aa: CASSEGTQGNSPLHF

j_call: TRBJ1-2
v_call: TRBV6-2/TRBV6-3
clone_size: NA
d_call: NA
cdr3_nt: TGTGCCAGCAGTTATCAGATAAACTATGGCTACACCTTC
cdr3_aa: CASSYQINYGYTF

j_call: TRBJ2-3
v_call: TRBV20-1
clone_size: NA
d_call: NA
cdr3_nt: TGCAGCAGTCTTTCCACAGATACGCAGTATTTT
cdr3_aa: CSSLSTDTQYF

j_call: TRBJ2-3
v_call: TRBV3-1/TRBV3-2
clone_size: NA
d_call: NA
cdr3_nt: TGTGCCAGCAGCCAAGATATAGATACGCAGTATTTT
cdr3_aa: CASSQDIDTQYF

j_call: TRBJ1-1
v_call: TRBV5-1
clone_size: NA
d_call: NA
cdr3_nt: TGCGCCAGCAGCTTGGATCGGGTTGGGACTGAAGCTTTCTTT
cdr3_aa: CASSLDRVGTEAFF

j_call: TRBJ1-2
v_call: TRBV12-1
clone_size: NA
d_call: NA
cdr3_nt: TGTGCCAGCAGCGCACCGGGACAGCTTAACTATGGCTACACCTTC
cdr3_aa: CASSAPGQLNYGYTF

j_call: TRBJ1-4
v_call: TRBV7-6
clone_size: NA
d_call: NA
cdr3_nt: TGTGCCAGCAGCCTCTATAATGAAAAACTGTTTTTT
cdr3_aa: CASSLYNEKLFF

j_call: TRBJ1-3
v_call: TRBV7-9
clone_size: NA
d_call: NA
cdr3_nt: TGTGCCAGCAGCCCAATGGGCCGGCGAAACACCATATATTTT
cdr3_aa: CASSPMGRRNTIYF

j_call: TRBJ2-1
v_call: TRBV18
clone_size: NA
d_call: TRBD2
cdr3_nt: TGTGCCAGCTCACCACCTGAGACTAGCGGGGACCGTCACAATGAGCAGTTCTTC
cdr3_aa: CASSPPETSGDRHNEQFF